The clone carrying this T cell receptor (beta chain) was observed a single time. One end of the junction varies from germline; a read error may be responsible. The source of the sample is a study of blood T cell repertoires in COVID-19. Study context: Samples taken during acute and convalescent COVID-19 were collected in the United States, Italy and Spain. PBMCs, B-cell-depleted T cells, or T cells were the source of the cDNA or gDNA that made up the material.

Data came from immunoSEQ multiplex PCR; TCRdb stores just in-frame clones and leaves some out. The table includes 130,000 to 150,000 clones, 70% to 85% detected once. Germline V gene sequence: CDR1 MDHEN, CDR2 SYDVKM. The CDR3 has 12 residues. The TCR sequence derives from a woman aged 80 or over in a cohort sampled during active or convalescent COVID-19. This chain connects TRBV28 to TRBJ2-1; D might be TRBD1 (5 bases). Material: peripheral blood. The CDR3 DNA reads TGTGCCAGCCTGCTGTCACAGGCCACACTAATCTTC. Protein: CASLLSQATLIF. Full variable domain (remainder filled in from reference TRBV28 and TRBJ2-1): DVKVTQSSRYLVKRTGEKVFLECVQDMDHENMFWYRQDPGLGLRLIYFSYDVKMKEKGDIPEGYSVSREKKERFSLILESASTNQTSMYLCASLLSQATLIFGPGTRLTVL.